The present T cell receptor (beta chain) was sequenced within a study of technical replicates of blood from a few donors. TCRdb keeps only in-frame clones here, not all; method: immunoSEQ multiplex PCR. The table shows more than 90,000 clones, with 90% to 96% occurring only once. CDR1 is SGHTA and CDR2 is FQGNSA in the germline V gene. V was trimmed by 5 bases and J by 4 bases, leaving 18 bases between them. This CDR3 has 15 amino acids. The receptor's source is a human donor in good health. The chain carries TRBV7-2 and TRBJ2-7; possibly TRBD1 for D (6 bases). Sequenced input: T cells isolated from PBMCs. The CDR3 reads CASSPRLGQRYEQYF. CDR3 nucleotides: TGTGCCAGCAGCCCCCGGCTTGGACAGAGGTACGAGCAGTACTTC.